The sample holds a few counts of the clone carrying this T cell receptor beta chain. Antigen specificity is unknown. This record comes from a study of cytomegalovirus exposure and HLA in healthy donors. On the study more broadly: In an earlier analysis, around 120 million unique TCR beta sequences were found from 150 million to 200 million T cells.

CDR3 length: 14 amino acids. Per the germline V gene, CDR1 is SGHRS and CDR2 is YFSETQ. V lost 4 bases to trimming and J lost 7 bases; unmatched junction nucleotides: 7. PCR used 60 Vbeta primers and 13 Jbeta primers. The repertoire was sequenced with immunoSEQ multiplex PCR; TCRdb's copy has only in-frame clones and lacks some. Among roughly 100,000 clones, approximately 64% were seen once, and the ten largest hold over 4%. Study-wide findings and caveats: Association of about 17,000 TCR beta sequences with HLA alleles was found at 0.05 false discovery rate in a later analysis. Later work found most CMV-associated TCR beta chains apparently HLA-restricted.

This chain joins TRBV5-1 and TRBJ1-5, with 8 bases aligning to TRBD1. What was sequenced was PBMCs. This receptor was identified in a human donor in good health. CDR3 coding DNA: TGCGCCAGCAGCACGGGACAGGTAGGCCAGCCCCAGCATTTT. This codes for CASSTGQVGQPQHF.